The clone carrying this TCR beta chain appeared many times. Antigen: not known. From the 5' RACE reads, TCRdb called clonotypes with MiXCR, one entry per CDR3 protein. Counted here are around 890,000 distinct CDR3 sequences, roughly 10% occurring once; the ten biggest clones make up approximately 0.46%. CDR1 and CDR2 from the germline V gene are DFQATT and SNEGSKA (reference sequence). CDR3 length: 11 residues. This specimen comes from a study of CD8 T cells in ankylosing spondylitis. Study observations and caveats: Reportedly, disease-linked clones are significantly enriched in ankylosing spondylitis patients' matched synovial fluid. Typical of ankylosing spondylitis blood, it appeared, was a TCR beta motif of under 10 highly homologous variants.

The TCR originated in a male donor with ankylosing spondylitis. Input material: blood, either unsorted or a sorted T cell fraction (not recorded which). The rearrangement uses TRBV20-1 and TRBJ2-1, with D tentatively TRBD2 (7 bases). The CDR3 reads CSPRGGNEQFF. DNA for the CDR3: TGCAGCCCTAGGGGGGGCAATGAGCAGTTCTTC.